These 32 T cell receptor beta chains were sequenced from one sample in a study of Ad26.COV2.S vaccination and SARS-CoV-2 variants. Treatment indicated: 15 to 20 received Ad26.COV2.S at low or high dose, single or two shots; roughly five received placebo; per-sample allocation not given. Sampling was done on day 63 after the first vaccine or placebo injection. The table came from immunoSEQ multiplex PCR; TCRdb's copy has only in-frame clones and leaves some out. The data contain roughly 300,000 clones, roughly 90% of them seen just once; the ten biggest clones take up about 6.4%. The sample was peripheral blood, taken in a trial of Ad26.COV2.S vaccine versus placebo. These receptors came from a person between 18 and 60 years old who received the Ad26.COV2.S COVID-19 vaccine or a placebo.

The rearrangement links TRBV7-9 to TRBJ2-3; D may be TRBD1 (6 bases). The CDR3 runs to 14 residues. Germline V gene sequence: CDR1 SEHNR, CDR2 FQNEAQ (reference sequence). Trimming shortened V by 10 bases and J by 2 bases, and 16 bases separated the two germline ends. CDR3 nucleotides: TGTGCCATCCCGTTGGACAGCAACACAGATACGCAGTATTTT. Amino acid sequence: CAIPLDSNTDTQYF.

The chain is built from TRBV5-1 and TRBJ2-2; D may match TRBD1 or TRBD2 (5 bases each). Germline assignment: CDR1 SGHRS and CDR2 YFSETQ. This CDR3 has 14 amino acids. V shed 3 bases and J shed 6 bases, with 12 bases lying between them. This chain's CDR3 is CASSSGGEAGELFF. As DNA, the CDR3 is TGCGCCAGCAGCTCTGGGGGAGAGGCCGGGGAGCTGTTTTTT. Full variable domain (missing parts from reference TRBV5-1 and TRBJ2-2): KAGVTQTPRYLIKTRGQQVTLSCSPISGHRSVSWYQQTPGQGLQFLFEYFSETQRNKGNFPGRFSGRQFSNSRSEMNVSTLELGDSALYLCASSSGGEAGELFFGEGSRLTVL.

The rearrangement joins TRBV18 to TRBJ2-7; 7 bases fit TRBD1. This CDR3 contains 13 residues. Per the germline V gene, CDR1 is KGHSH and CDR2 is LQKENI. V lost 3 bases, J lost 5 bases, and 4 bases stayed unmatched. The CDR3 coding sequence is TGTGCCAGCTCACCTAATACAGGGGACGAGCAGTACTTC. It translates to CASSPNTGDEQYF.

The chain recombines TRBV14 with TRBJ2-7; D unresolved. The germline V and J ends were trimmed by 2 bases and 5 bases, with 10 bases remaining between them. CDR1 SGHDN and CDR2 FVKESK come from the germline V gene. This CDR3 is 13 amino acids long. Here the CDR3 reads CASSQLEFDEQYF. For the CDR3, the DNA is TGTGCCAGCAGCCAATTAGAGTTCGACGAGCAGTACTTC.

The chain has TRBV11-1 and TRBJ2-7; maybe TRBD1 (6 bases). This CDR3 is built from 15 residues. Germline CDR1 SGHAT, CDR2 FQDESV (reference sequence). V lost 1 base to trimming and J lost 5 bases, with 15 bases between them. The CDR3 region has the DNA TGTGCCAGCAGCTTAGGGACAGCTAACGACCACGAGCAGTACTTC. Translation: CASSLGTANDHEQYF.

This clone was seen once. The chain couples TRBV15 to TRBJ2-7; weak D call: TRBD2 (7 bases). Germline V gene lookup returns CDR1 LNHNV and CDR2 YYDKDF (reference sequence). This CDR3 region has 13 residues. V was cut by 11 bases and J by 3 bases, with 17 bases left in between. The CDR3 DNA reads TGTGCCTCTGGGGGGGCAGTCGTCTACGAGCAGTACTTC. Translating gives CASGGAVVYEQYF.

The chain employs TRBV5-6 and TRBJ1-6; D call uncertain. The ends were cut back, 1 base at V and 5 bases at J, with 16 bases in the middle. Germline CDR1 SGHDT, CDR2 YYEEEE. CDR3 length: 17 amino acids. The CDR3: CASSLFGETMNNSPLHF. The CDR3 region has the DNA TGTGCCAGCAGCTTGTTTGGGGAAACTATGAATAATTCACCCCTCCACTTT.

This rearrangement joins TRBV23-1 to TRBJ2-3, with D perhaps being TRBD1 or TRBD2 (5 bases each). TRBV23-1 is designated an ORF whose function remains uncertain. This CDR3 comprises 15 residues. Between the trimmed V and J ends, which lost 0 bases and 3 bases, there was a span of 10 bases. The CDR3 DNA follows: TGCGCCAGCAGTCAATCGGTCGAGGGGACAGATACGCAGTATTTT. It yields the protein CASSQSVEGTDTQYF.

V and J are TRBV6-6 and TRBJ1-2; D is uncertain. This CDR3 spans 14 amino acids. Per germline, CDR1 MNHNY and CDR2 SVGAGI (reference sequence). Trimming stripped 5 bases from V and 4 bases from J, with 14 bases between. CDR3 nucleotides: TGTGCCAGCAGTCCCATTGAAGGAGTCTATGGCTACACCTTC. Amino acids: CASSPIEGVYGYTF.

V usage is TRBV29-1 and J usage is TRBJ2-5, with D unclear. The germline gives CDR1 SQVTM, CDR2 ANQGSEA. The CDR3 sequence is 13 residues long. V was trimmed by 2 bases and J by 1 base, leaving 8 bases between them. This chain's CDR3 is CSVERSGQETQYF. The CDR3 DNA reads as TGCAGCGTTGAACGGTCCGGCCAAGAGACCCAGTACTTC.

The chain couples TRBV6-2 or TRBV6-3 to TRBJ2-3; TRBD2 is a possible D gene (7 bases). The germline V gene encodes CDR1 MNHEY and CDR2 SVGEGT. CDR3 length: 14 residues. V was shortened by 5 bases and J by 2 bases, with 11 bases between the two germline ends. The CDR3 region has the DNA TGTGCCAGCAGTGGAGGGGGGGACACAGATACGCAGTATTTT. Its translation is CASSGGGDTDTQYF.

The V gene is TRBV7-3, the J gene TRBJ2-2; D call uncertain. There are 14 residues in the CDR3. V dropped 3 bases and J dropped 4 bases, with 9 bases sitting between them. CDR1 and CDR2 from the germline V gene are SGHTA and FQGTGA. CDR3 amino acids: CASSFLSITGELFF. The CDR3 DNA reads as TGTGCCAGCAGCTTTCTAAGCATCACCGGGGAGCTGTTTTTT.

The CDR3 region is CATQRGETTSYEQYF. DNA for the CDR3: TGTGCCACCCAGAGGGGAGAGACAACCTCCTACGAGCAGTACTTC. The V call is TRBV19, the J call TRBJ2-7; perhaps D is TRBD1 or TRBD2 (5 bases each). The CDR3 loop spans 15 amino acids. In germline, CDR1 is LNHDA, CDR2 SQIVND (reference sequence). Trimming took off 10 bases at V and 0 bases at J, with 19 bases between the two ends.

V gene TRBV9 combines with J gene TRBJ2-1, with D maybe TRBD2 (6 bases). CDR1 SGDLS and CDR2 YYNGEE come from the germline V gene. V lost 3 bases and J 7 bases, leaving 14 bases between the germline ends. CDR3 size: 14 residues. The CDR3 loop is CASSDRLVRNEQFF. The CDR3 region has the DNA TGTGCCAGCAGCGACAGACTAGTTCGGAATGAGCAGTTCTTC.

The chain is built from TRBV19 and TRBJ1-5, with D possibly TRBD1 on 6 matching bases. Deletions cut 6 bases from V and 2 bases from J, with 11 bases between. This CDR3 is built from 14 residues. From germline, CDR1 is LNHDA and CDR2 SQIVND (reference sequence). DNA for the CDR3: TGTGCCAGTAGCAACAGGGATGGCAATCAGCCCCAGCATTTT. Its protein is CASSNRDGNQPQHF.

This clone was picked up one time. J is TRBJ1-4 and V is TRBV5-8, with 11 positions matching TRBD1. Germline-derived CDR1 and CDR2 are SGHTS and YDEGEE. V lost 3 bases, J lost 7 bases, and 5 bases stayed unmatched. The CDR3 extends over 15 amino acids. DNA for the CDR3: TGTGCCAGCAGCTGGGACAGGGGGTCAGGTGAAAAACTGTTTTTT. As protein: CASSWDRGSGEKLFF.

This chain connects TRBV7-3 to TRBJ2-6; maybe TRBD2 (5 bases). This CDR3 contains 15 residues. The germline V and J ends were trimmed by 6 bases and 0 bases, with 9 bases remaining between them. The germline V gene encodes CDR1 SGHTA and CDR2 FQGTGA. The CDR3: CASRKGSSGANVLTF. The CDR3 DNA reads TGTGCCAGCAGAAAAGGGAGCTCTGGGGCCAACGTCCTGACTTTC.

The V and J genes are TRBV5-1 and TRBJ2-3; D is perhaps TRBD1 (6 bases). Germline loops: CDR1 SGHRS, CDR2 YFSETQ. The ends were cut back, 4 bases at V and 3 bases at J, with 15 bases in the middle. This CDR3 is built from 15 residues. CDR3 amino acids: CASSRWGPATDTQYF. CDR3 DNA sequence: TGCGCCAGCAGCCGGTGGGGGCCCGCGACAGATACGCAGTATTTT.

On this clone itself: Other DNA sequences in the sample encode the same CDR3. The chain carries TRBV12-3 or TRBV12-4 and TRBJ2-7; D is ambiguous. There are 11 residues in the CDR3. V was clipped by 2 bases and J by 3 bases, with 2 bases between them. This chain's CDR3 is CASSLYYEQYF. As DNA, the CDR3 is TGTGCCAGCAGTTTATACTACGAGCAGTACTTC.

This chain joins TRBV30 and TRBJ2-7; 11 bases map to TRBD1. Germline assignment: CDR1 GTSNPN and CDR2 SVGIG (reference sequence). The CDR3 consists of 14 residues. The V gene end was trimmed by 2 bases and the J gene end by 5 bases; junction bases not matched to a gene: 5. The CDR3 coding sequence is TGTGCCTGGAGTCCAGGACAGGGGGCAAACGAGCAGTACTTC. Protein product: CAWSPGQGANEQYF.

In this sample, this clone turned up once. CDR3: CASSLKVQPDTGELFF. The CDR3 nucleotides read TGTGCCAGCAGCTTAAAAGTTCAACCAGACACCGGGGAGCTGTTTTTT. The chain carries TRBV7-3 and TRBJ2-2; no clear D. V was trimmed by 1 base and J by 3 bases, leaving 12 bases between them. The CDR3 runs to 16 residues. The V gene's germline CDR1 is SGHTA and CDR2 FQGTGA.

V is TRBV7-2 and J is TRBJ1-6; 7 nucleotides line up with TRBD1. CDR1 and CDR2 (germline): SGHTA, FQGNSA. Trimming at V came to 3 bases and at J to 7 bases, leaving 12 bases not matched to a gene. The CDR3 consists of 17 residues. The CDR3 region is CASSLGGAGGRNSPLHF. CDR3 nucleotides: TGTGCCAGCAGCTTGGGGGGGGCAGGGGGACGGAATTCACCCCTCCACTTT.

This clone was counted a single time. The CDR3 reads CASSPRQGAGYNSPLHF. The CDR3 DNA follows: TGTGCCAGCAGCCCTAGACAGGGGGCTGGCTATAATTCACCCCTCCACTTT. The rearrangement links TRBV9 to TRBJ1-6; TRBD1 aligns across 10 bases. The V gene's germline CDR1 is SGDLS and CDR2 YYNGEE. V gave up 4 bases and J gave up 3 bases; unmatched junction bases: 7. The CDR3 totals 17 residues.

This chain links TRBV27 with TRBJ2-7; TRBD2 matches 9 bases. The J segment lost 2 bases and the V segment lost 5 bases, leaving 10 bases of the junction unmatched. From germline, CDR1 is MNHEY and CDR2 SMNVEV (reference sequence). The CDR3 spans 16 residues. Written as DNA, the CDR3 is TGTGCCAGCAGTCCGATACAGGCTAGCGGGGCCTACGAGCAGTACTTC. It codes for CASSPIQASGAYEQYF.

V gene TRBV6-2 or TRBV6-3 combines with J gene TRBJ2-5; D is unresolved. Trimming cost V 0 bases and J 1 base, with 6 bases left between them. Germline V lookup: CDR1 MNHEY, CDR2 SVGEGT. This CDR3 has 14 residues. Here the CDR3 DNA reads TGTGCCAGCAGTTACTCAAAGCCCCAAGAGACCCAGTACTTC. Translating gives CASSYSKPQETQYF.

As concerns this clone: The same CDR3 also results from other DNA sequences found in this sample. The CDR3 loop reads CASSITQYSNQPQHF. In DNA form, the CDR3 reads TGTGCCAGTAGTATAACACAGTATAGCAATCAGCCCCAGCATTTT. The V gene is TRBV19, the J gene TRBJ1-5; D unresolved. Germline lookup yields CDR1 LNHDA and CDR2 SQIVND (reference sequence). The ends were cut back, 2 bases at V and 0 bases at J, with 8 bases in the middle. The CDR3 is 15 residues long.

V usage is TRBV6-5 and J usage is TRBJ1-2; D uncertain. Germline values: CDR1 MNHEY, CDR2 SVGAGI. The CDR3 runs 12 residues. The germline V and J ends were trimmed by 0 bases and 8 bases, with 7 bases remaining between them. DNA of the CDR3: TGTGCCAGCAGTTACTCTGTCGGGGGCTACACCTTC. Its protein product is CASSYSVGGYTF.

The table lists this clone with a count of one. This chain links TRBV2 with TRBJ1-2, with TRBD1 matching 8 bases. This CDR3 comprises 17 residues. With 7 bases clipped from V and 0 bases from J, the junction kept 13 bases outside the gene matches. CDR1 SNHLY and CDR2 FYNNEI come from the germline V gene. DNA for the CDR3: TGTGCCAGCACCCAGGGGGCCCTCATCTCAGCTAACTATGGCTACACCTTC. Protein product: CASTQGALISANYGYTF. Filled out from reference TRBV2 and TRBJ1-2, the complete variable domain reads EPEVTQTPSHQVTQMGQEVILRCVPISNHLYFYWYRQILGQKVEFLVSFYNNEISEKSEIFDDQFSVERPDGSNFTLKIRSTKLEDSAMYFCASTQGALISANYGYTFGSGTRLTVV.

The J gene is TRBJ1-5, the V gene TRBV29-1, with 7 positions matching TRBD1. This CDR3 contains 14 residues. J lost 2 bases, V lost 4 bases, and 5 bases had no gene match. Germline V gene lookup returns CDR1 SQVTM and CDR2 ANQGSEA. The CDR3 region has the DNA TGCAGCGTTGCCTTCGGGACAGGCAATCAGCCCCAGCATTTT. Its translation: CSVAFGTGNQPQHF.

V usage is TRBV3-1 (or the pseudogene TRBV3-2) and J usage is TRBJ2-5; D unclear. V was clipped by 1 base and J by 4 bases, with 13 bases between them. Germline V gene data show CDR1 as LGHDT and CDR2 as YNNKEL (reference sequence). This CDR3 is built from 15 residues. DNA of the CDR3: TGTGCCAGCAGCCAAGGACTTAGGGTGGGAGAGACCCAGTACTTC. Translation gives CASSQGLRVGETQYF.

This clone showed up just once. J is TRBJ2-1 and V is TRBV28; D possibly matches TRBD1 or TRBD2 (5 bases each). The CDR3 spans 16 residues. The V end was cut by 6 bases, the J end by 9 bases, with 24 bases between. Per the germline V gene, CDR1 is MDHEN and CDR2 is SYDVKM. The CDR3 sequence is CASRYTGAGSWFEQFF. CDR3 coding DNA: TGTGCCAGCAGATACACCGGGGCGGGCTCGTGGTTTGAGCAGTTCTTC.

The V gene is TRBV27, the J gene TRBJ1-2, with D perhaps matching TRBD1 (6 bases). Per the germline V gene, CDR1 is MNHEY and CDR2 is SMNVEV (reference sequence). V gave up 7 bases and J gave up 3 bases, with 18 bases separating them. The CDR3 contains 15 residues. The CDR3 region has the DNA TGTGCCAGCACCCCCGGGTTTTGGGGGCACTATGGCTACACCTTC. Its protein is CASTPGFWGHYGYTF.